Given below is one TCR beta chain in context. These data are taken from a study of sequential checkpoint blockade in melanoma. The wider study: TCRβ was sequenced from DNA of 91 pretreatment tumors. About two dozen patients had tumor biopsies before treatment and at week 13.

Noted treatment: randomized to nivolumab then ipilimumab (arm A) or the reverse (arm B). The protocol was immunoSEQ multiplex PCR, while the TCRdb copy is restricted to in-frame clones and leaves out a portion. The sample has approximately 11,000 clones, around 30% seen once; the top ten hold more than 25%. Trimming cost V 6 bases and J 1 base, with 16 bases left between them. CDR1 is MNHGY and CDR2 is SAAAGT in the germline V gene. The CDR3 consists of 16 residues. This TCR came from a human donor with melanoma. The J gene is TRBJ1-5, the V gene TRBV6-8; D is unresolved. Sequencing used tumor tissue (inferred from file names), obtained from a patient given nivolumab and ipilimumab in sequence. CDR3 DNA sequence: TGTGCCAGCAGCCCTTTTCACTCCGGCAGCAATCAGCCCCAGCATTTT. Translated, it gives CASSPFHSGSNQPQHF.